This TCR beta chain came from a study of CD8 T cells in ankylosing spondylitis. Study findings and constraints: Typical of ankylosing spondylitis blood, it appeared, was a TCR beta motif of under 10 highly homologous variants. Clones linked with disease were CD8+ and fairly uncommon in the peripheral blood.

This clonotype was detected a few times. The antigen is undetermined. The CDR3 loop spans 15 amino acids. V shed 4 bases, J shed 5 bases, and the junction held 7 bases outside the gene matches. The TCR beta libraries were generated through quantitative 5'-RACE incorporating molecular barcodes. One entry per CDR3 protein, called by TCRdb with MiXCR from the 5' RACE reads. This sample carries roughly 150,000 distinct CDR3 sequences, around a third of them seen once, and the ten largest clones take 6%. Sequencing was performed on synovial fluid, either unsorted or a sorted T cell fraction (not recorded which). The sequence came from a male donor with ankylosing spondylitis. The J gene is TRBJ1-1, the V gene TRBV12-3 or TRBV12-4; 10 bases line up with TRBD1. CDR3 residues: CASSSRQGADTEAFF. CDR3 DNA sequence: TGTGCCAGCAGTTCCCGACAGGGGGCAGATACTGAAGCTTTCTTT.